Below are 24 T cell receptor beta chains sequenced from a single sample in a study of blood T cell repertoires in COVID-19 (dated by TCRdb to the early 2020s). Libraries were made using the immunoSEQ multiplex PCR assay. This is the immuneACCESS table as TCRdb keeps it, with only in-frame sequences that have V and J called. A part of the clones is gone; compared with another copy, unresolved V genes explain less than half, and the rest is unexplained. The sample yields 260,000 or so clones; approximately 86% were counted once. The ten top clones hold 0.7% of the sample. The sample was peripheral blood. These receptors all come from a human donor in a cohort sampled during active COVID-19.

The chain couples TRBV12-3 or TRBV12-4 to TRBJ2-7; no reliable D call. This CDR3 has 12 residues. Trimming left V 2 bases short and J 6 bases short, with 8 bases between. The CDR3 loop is CASSLIRSEQYF. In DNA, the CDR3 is TGTGCCAGCAGTTTAATCCGGAGCGAGCAGTACTTC.

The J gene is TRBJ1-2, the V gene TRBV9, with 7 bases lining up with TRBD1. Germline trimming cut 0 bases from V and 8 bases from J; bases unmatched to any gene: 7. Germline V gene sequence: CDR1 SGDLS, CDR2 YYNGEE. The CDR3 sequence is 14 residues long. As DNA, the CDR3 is TGTGCCAGCAGCGTAGCTAGGGCAGGGGGAGGCTACACCTTC. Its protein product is CASSVARAGGGYTF. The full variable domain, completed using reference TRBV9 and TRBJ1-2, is DSGVTQTPKHLITATGQRVTLRCSPRSGDLSVYWYQQSLDQGLQFLIQYYNGEERAKGNILERFSAQQFPDLHSELNLSSLELGDSALYFCASSVARAGGGYTFGSGTRLTVV.

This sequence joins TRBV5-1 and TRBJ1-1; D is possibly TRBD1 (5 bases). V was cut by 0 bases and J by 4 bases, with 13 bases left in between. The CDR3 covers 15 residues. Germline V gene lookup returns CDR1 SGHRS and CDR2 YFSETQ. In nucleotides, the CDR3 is TGCGCCAGCAGCTTGGTTCAGGGCCCAGGCACTGAAGCTTTCTTT. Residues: CASSLVQGPGTEAFF.

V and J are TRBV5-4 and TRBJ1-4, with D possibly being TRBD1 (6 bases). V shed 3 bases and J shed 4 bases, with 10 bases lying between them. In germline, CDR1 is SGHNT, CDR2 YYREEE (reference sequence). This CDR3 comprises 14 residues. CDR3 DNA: TGTGCCAGCAGCTCGGACAGCATTAATGAAAAACTGTTTTTT. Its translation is CASSSDSINEKLFF. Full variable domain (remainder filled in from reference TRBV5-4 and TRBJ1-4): ETGVTQSPTHLIKTRGQQVTLRCSSQSGHNTVSWYQQALGQGPQFIFQYYREEENGRGNFPPRFSGLQFPNYSSELNVNALELDDSALYLCASSSDSINEKLFFGSGTQLSVL.

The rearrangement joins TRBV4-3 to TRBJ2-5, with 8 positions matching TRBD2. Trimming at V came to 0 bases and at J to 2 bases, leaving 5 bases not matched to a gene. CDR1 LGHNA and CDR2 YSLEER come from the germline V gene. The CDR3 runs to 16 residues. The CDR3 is CASSQDFRGGQETQYF. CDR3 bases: TGCGCCAGCAGCCAAGACTTTCGCGGGGGGCAAGAGACCCAGTACTTC.

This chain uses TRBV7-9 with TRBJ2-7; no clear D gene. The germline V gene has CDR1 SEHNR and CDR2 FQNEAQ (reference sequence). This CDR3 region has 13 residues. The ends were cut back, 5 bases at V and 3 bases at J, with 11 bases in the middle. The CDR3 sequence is CASSRIKSYEQYF. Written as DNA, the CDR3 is TGTGCCAGCAGCCGAATAAAGAGCTACGAGCAGTACTTC.

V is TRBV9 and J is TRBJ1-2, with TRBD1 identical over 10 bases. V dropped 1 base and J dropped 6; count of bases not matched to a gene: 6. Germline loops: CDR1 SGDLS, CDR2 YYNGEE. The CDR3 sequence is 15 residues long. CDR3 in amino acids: CASSVPGQGWHGYTF. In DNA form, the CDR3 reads TGTGCCAGCAGCGTACCGGGACAGGGGTGGCATGGCTACACCTTC.

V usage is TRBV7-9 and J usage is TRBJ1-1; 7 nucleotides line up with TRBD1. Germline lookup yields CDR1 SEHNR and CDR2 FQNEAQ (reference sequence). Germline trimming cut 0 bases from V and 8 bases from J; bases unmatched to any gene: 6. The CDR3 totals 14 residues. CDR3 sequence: CASSLAGSRGEAFF. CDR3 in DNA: TGTGCCAGCAGCTTAGCTGGGAGCAGGGGGGAAGCTTTCTTT.

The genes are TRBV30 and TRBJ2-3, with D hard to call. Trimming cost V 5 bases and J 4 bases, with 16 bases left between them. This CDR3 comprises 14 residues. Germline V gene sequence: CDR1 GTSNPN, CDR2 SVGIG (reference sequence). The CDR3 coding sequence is TGTGCCTGGGTTAGCAGTACTCATTCAGATACGCAGTATTTT. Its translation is CAWVSSTHSDTQYF.

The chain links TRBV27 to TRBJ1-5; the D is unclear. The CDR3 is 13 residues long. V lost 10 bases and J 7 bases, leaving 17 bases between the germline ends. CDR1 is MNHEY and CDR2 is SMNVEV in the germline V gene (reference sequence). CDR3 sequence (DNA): TGTGCCACCAGCATCGGGTTTAGCCAGCCCCAGCATTTT. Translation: CATSIGFSQPQHF.

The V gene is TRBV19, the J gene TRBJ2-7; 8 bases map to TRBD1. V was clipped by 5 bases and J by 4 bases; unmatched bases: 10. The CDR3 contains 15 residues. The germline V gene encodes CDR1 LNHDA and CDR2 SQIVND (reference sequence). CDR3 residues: CASSSGQGGFYEQYF. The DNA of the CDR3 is TGTGCCAGTAGTTCTGGACAGGGTGGATTTTACGAGCAGTACTTC.

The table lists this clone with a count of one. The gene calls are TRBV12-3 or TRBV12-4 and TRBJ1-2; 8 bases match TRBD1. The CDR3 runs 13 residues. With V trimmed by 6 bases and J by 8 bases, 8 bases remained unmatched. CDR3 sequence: CASSHTGGRGYTF. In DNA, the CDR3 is TGTGCCAGCAGCCATACAGGGGGAAGAGGCTACACCTTC.

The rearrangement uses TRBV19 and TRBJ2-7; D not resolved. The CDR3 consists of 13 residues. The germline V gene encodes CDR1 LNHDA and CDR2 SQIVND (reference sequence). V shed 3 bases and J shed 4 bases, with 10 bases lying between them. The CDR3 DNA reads TGTGCCAGTAGTATTATCTTCCGTTACGAGCAGTACTTC. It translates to CASSIIFRYEQYF.

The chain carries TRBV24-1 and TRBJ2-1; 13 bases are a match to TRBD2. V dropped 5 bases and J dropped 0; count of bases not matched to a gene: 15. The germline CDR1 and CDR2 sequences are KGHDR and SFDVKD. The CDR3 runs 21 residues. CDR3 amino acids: CATSVYTPGLAGPLSYNEQFF. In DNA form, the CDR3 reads TGTGCCACCAGTGTCTATACCCCGGGACTAGCGGGACCCCTCTCCTACAATGAGCAGTTCTTC.

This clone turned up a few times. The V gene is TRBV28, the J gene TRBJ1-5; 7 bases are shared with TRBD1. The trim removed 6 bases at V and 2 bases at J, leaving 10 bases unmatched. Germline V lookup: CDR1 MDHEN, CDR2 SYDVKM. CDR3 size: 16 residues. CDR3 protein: CASRKPGGLGNQPQHF. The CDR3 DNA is TGTGCCAGCAGGAAGCCAGGGGGGTTAGGCAATCAGCCCCAGCATTTT.

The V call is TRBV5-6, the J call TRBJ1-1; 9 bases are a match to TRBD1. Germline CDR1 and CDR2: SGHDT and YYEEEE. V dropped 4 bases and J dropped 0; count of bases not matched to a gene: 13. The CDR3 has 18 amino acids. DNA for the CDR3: TGTGCCAGCAGCGCTCTCGGACAGGGGCTCATTATGAACACTGAAGCTTTCTTT. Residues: CASSALGQGLIMNTEAFF.

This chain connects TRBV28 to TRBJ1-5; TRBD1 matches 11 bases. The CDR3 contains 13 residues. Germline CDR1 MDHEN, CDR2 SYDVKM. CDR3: CVSGQGAGEPQHF. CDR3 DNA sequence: TGTGTATCTGGACAGGGGGCTGGTGAGCCCCAGCATTTT.

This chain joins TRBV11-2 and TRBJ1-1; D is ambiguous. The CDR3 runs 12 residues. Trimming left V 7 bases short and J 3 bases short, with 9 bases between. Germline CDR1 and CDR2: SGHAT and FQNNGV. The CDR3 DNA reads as TGTGCCAGCATAAGAGGCGACACTGAAGCTTTCTTT. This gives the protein CASIRGDTEAFF.

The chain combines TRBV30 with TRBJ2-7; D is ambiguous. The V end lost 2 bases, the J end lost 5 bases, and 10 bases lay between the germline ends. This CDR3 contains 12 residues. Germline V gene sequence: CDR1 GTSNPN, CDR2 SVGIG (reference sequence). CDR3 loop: CAWSQLRDEQYF. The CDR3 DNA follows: TGTGCCTGGAGTCAACTAAGAGACGAGCAGTACTTC.

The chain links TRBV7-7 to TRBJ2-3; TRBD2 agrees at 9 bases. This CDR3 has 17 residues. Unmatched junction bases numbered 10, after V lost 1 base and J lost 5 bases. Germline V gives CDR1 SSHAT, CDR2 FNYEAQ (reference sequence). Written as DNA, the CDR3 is TGTGCCAGCAGCTTAGGGGTGCCAGCGGGGGGCGTAGATACGCAGTATTTT. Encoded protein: CASSLGVPAGGVDTQYF. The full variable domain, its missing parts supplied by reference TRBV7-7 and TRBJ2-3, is GAGVSQSPRYKVTKRGQDVTLRCDPISSHATLYWYQQALGQGPEFLTYFNYEAQPDKSGLPSDRFSAERPEGSISTLTIQRTEQRDSAMYRCASSLGVPAGGVDTQYFGPGTRLTVL.

The CDR3 protein is CASSRTDRVRGYTF. The CDR3 coding sequence is TGCGCCAGCAGCCGAACAGACAGGGTTCGAGGCTACACCTTC. The V and J genes are TRBV5-1 and TRBJ1-2, with TRBD1 matching over 7 bases. Looked up from germline, CDR1 is SGHRS and CDR2 is YFSETQ. The CDR3 spans 14 residues. With 4 bases clipped from V and 8 bases from J, the junction kept 11 bases outside the gene matches. The variable domain in full, with the rest retrieved from reference TRBV5-1 and TRBJ1-2, is KAGVTQTPRYLIKTRGQQVTLSCSPISGHRSVSWYQQTPGQGLQFLFEYFSETQRNKGNFPGRFSGRQFSNSRSEMNVSTLELGDSALYLCASSRTDRVRGYTFGSGTRLTVV.

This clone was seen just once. CDR3 loop: CASSFETGGQGQRNRYSNQPQHF. The CDR3 DNA follows: TGCGCCAGCAGCTTTGAGACCGGTGGACAGGGGCAACGAAACCGTTATAGCAATCAGCCCCAGCATTTT. This chain links TRBV5-1 with TRBJ1-5; 9 positions agree with TRBD1. With 2 bases clipped from V and 0 bases from J, the junction kept 24 bases outside the gene matches. The germline gives CDR1 SGHRS, CDR2 YFSETQ. The CDR3 totals 23 residues.

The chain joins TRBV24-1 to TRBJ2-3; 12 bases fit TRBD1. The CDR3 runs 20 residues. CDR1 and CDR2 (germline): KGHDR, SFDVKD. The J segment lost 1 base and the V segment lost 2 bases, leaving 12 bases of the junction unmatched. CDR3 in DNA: TGTGCCACCAGTGATTCCGCCGGGACAGGGGGCTTCAGGGGCACAGATACGCAGTATTTT. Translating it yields CATSDSAGTGGFRGTDTQYF.

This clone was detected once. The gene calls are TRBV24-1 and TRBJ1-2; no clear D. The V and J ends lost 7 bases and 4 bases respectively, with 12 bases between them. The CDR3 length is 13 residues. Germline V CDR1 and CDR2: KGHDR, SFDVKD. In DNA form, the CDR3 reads TGTGCCACCAGCTGGGCAGCTTTCTATGGCTACACCTTC. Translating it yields CATSWAAFYGYTF.